The T cell receptor (beta chain) described here comes from a study of blood T cells in healthy people across ages. Details on this clonotype: Its antigen is as yet unknown.

Study findings and constraints: The donors' CMV status was not determined, possibly confounding changes in expanded clonotypes. In long-lived donors, naive CD4+ cell counts and diversity exceeded those of aged donors.

Primers used in a second PCR of about 7 to 12 cycles were a sample-barcoded 5' primer and a J-beta primer mix. Every cDNA was tagged by a template-switch adaptor with 12 random nucleotides. No fewer than 3 million CDR3-containing paired-end reads came from each sample. MiXCR was run by TCRdb on the 5' RACE reads, yielding one entry per CDR3 protein. The repertoire has 1,800,000 or so distinct CDR3 sequences, 35% to 50% of them found once; the top ten carry about 23%. The length of the CDR3 is 14 residues. Trimming removed 1 base at V and 10 bases at J, with 14 bases between. The source of this sequence is a human donor in good health. The V call is TRBV12-3 or TRBV12-4, the J call TRBJ1-5; D uncertain. The material sequenced was blood. CDR3 nucleotide sequence: TGTGCCAGCAGTTTAGAGGAGCGGGTAGAACCCCAGCATTTT. Encoded protein: CASSLEERVEPQHF.